This T cell receptor beta chain stems from a study of blood T cell repertoires in COVID-19. The assay was immunoSEQ multiplex PCR, and TCRdb's table has in-frame clones only and misses some. The sample records around 150,000 clones, 65% to 80% being singletons. In this sample, this clone turned up a few times. The germline gives CDR1 SGHVS, CDR2 FQNEAQ. Trimming stripped 3 bases from V and 2 bases from J, with 7 bases between. This CDR3 spans 13 amino acids. Sequences were obtained from peripheral blood. This clonotype was sampled from a man aged 60 to 69 with acute or convalescent COVID-19. V gene TRBV7-8 combines with J gene TRBJ2-5, with D hard to call. The CDR3 DNA follows: TGTGCCAGCAGCTTGGGCCGACAAGAGACCCAGTACTTC. As protein: CASSLGRQETQYF.